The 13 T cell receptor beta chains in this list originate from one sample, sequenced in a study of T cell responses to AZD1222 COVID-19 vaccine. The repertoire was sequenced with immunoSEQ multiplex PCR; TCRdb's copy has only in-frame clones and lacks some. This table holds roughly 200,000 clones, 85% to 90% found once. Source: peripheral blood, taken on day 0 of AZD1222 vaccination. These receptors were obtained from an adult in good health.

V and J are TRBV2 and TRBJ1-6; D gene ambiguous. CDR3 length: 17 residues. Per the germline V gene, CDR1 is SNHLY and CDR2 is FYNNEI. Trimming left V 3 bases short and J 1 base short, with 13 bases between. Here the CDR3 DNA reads TGTGCCAGCAGTGACCCCGGGCTAGGGTCCTATAATTCACCCCTCCACTTT. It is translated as CASSDPGLGSYNSPLHF.

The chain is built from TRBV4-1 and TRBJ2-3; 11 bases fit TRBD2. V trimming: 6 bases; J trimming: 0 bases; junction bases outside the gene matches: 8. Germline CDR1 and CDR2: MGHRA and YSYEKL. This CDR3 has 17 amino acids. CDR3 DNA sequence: TGCGCCAGCAGGCTAGCGGGGGGAAAAACTAGCACAGATACGCAGTATTTT. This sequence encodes CASRLAGGKTSTDTQYF.

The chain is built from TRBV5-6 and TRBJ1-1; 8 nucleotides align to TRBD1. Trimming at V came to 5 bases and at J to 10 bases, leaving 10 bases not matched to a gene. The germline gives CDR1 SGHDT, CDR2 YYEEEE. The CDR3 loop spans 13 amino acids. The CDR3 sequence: CASSRTGTVGAFF. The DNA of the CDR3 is TGTGCCAGCAGTAGGACAGGGACTGTTGGAGCTTTCTTT.

CDR3 loop: CAWSGGLDTGELFF. For the CDR3, the DNA is TGTGCCTGGAGTGGTGGGCTGGACACCGGGGAGCTGTTTTTT. This chain uses TRBV30 with TRBJ2-2; D uncertain. The CDR3 has 14 residues. CDR1 is GTSNPN, CDR2 SVGIG, per germline (reference sequence). Trimming stripped 1 base from V and 3 bases from J, with 9 bases between.

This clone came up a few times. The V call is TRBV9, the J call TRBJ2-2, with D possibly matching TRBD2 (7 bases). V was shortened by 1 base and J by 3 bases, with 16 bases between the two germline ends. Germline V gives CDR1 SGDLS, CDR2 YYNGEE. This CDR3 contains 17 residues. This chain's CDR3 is CASSVSPGEGDTGELFF. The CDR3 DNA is TGTGCCAGCAGCGTATCCCCTGGGGAGGGGGACACCGGGGAGCTGTTTTTT. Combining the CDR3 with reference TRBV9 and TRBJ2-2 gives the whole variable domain DSGVTQTPKHLITATGQRVTLRCSPRSGDLSVYWYQQSLDQGLQFLIQYYNGEERAKGNILERFSAQQFPDLHSELNLSSLELGDSALYFCASSVSPGEGDTGELFFGEGSRLTVL.

CDR3 region: CATSDPRGSGVYRELFF. The CDR3 bases are TGTGCCACCAGTGATCCCCGGGGTAGCGGGGTATATAGGGAGCTGTTTTTT. The chain carries TRBV24-1 and TRBJ2-2; 8 nucleotides align to TRBD2. The CDR3 loop spans 17 amino acids. The ends lost 3 bases at V and 9 bases at J; junction bases unmatched: 14. Germline V CDR1 and CDR2: KGHDR, SFDVKD.

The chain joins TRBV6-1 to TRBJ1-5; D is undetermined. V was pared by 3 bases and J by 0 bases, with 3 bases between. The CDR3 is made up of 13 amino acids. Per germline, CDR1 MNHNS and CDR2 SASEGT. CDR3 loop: CASSDISNQPQHF. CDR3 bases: TGTGCCAGCAGTGATATTAGCAATCAGCCCCAGCATTTT.

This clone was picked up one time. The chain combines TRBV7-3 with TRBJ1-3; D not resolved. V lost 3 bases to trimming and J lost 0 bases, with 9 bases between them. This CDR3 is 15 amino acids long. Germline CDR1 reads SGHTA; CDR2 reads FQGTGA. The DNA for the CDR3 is TGTGCCAGCAGCTTTGACGGGAACTCTGGAAACACCATATATTTT. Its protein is CASSFDGNSGNTIYF.

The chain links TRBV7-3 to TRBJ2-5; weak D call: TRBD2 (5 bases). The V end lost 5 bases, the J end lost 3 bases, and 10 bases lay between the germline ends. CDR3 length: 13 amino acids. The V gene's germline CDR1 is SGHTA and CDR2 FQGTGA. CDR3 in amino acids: CASSRTREETQYF. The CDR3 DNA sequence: TGTGCCAGCAGCCGCACTAGAGAAGAGACCCAGTACTTC.

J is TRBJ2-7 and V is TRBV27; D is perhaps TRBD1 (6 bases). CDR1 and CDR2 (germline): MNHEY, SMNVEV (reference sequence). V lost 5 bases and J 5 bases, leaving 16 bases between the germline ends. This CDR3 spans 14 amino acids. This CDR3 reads CASSIRGHANEQYF. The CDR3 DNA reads TGTGCCAGCAGTATACGGGGACACGCCAACGAGCAGTACTTC.

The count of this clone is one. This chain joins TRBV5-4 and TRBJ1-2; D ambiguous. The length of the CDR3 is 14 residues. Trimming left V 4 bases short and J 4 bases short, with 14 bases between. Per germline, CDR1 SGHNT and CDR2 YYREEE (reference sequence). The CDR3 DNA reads TGTGCCAGCAGCCGGAAAGCGGAGGGCTATGGCTACACCTTC. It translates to CASSRKAEGYGYTF. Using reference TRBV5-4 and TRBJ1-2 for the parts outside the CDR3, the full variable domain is ETGVTQSPTHLIKTRGQQVTLRCSSQSGHNTVSWYQQALGQGPQFIFQYYREEENGRGNFPPRFSGLQFPNYSSELNVNALELDDSALYLCASSRKAEGYGYTFGSGTRLTVV.

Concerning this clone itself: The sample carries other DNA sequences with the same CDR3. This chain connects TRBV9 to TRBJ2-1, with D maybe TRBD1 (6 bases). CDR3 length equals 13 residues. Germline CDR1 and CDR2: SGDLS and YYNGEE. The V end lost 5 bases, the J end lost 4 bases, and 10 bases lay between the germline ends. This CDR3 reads CASSEDSYNEQFF. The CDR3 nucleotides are TGTGCCAGCAGTGAGGACAGTTACAATGAGCAGTTCTTC.

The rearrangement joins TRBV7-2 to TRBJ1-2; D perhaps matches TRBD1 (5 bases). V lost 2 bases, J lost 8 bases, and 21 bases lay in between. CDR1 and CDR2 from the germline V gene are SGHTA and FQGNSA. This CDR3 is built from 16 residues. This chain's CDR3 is CASSLRVFVRGSGYTF. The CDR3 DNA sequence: TGTGCCAGCAGCTTACGCGTCTTTGTTCGGGGGTCGGGCTACACCTTC.